This T cell receptor beta chain comes out of a study of blood T cell repertoires in COVID-19. For the study at large: The study drew acute and convalescent COVID-19 samples from the United States, Italy and Spain. The analysed material was cDNA or gDNA that came from T cells, B-cell-depleted T cells, or PBMCs.

Germline trimming cut 4 bases from V and 0 bases from J; bases unmatched to any gene: 10. CDR3 length: 18 amino acids. Germline V gene data show CDR1 as LNHDA and CDR2 as SQIVND (reference sequence). Per the study methods: Estimated nucleated cell counts came from reference gene primer amplification. Profiling relied on immunoSEQ multiplex PCR, and the TCRdb table lists in-frame clones only, not all of them. The DNA gave D and trimming, while V, J and clone size come from that table. The sample has under 300,000 clones, approximately 86% seen once. Sequenced input: peripheral blood. The sequence derives from a woman in her 70s with active or convalescent COVID-19. V usage is TRBV19 and J usage is TRBJ1-4; TRBD1 agrees at 8 bases. The CDR3 DNA is TGTGCCAGTAGTACCACGGGACAGGTGACTGCAACTAATGAAAAACTGTTTTTT. Amino acids: CASSTTGQVTATNEKLFF.